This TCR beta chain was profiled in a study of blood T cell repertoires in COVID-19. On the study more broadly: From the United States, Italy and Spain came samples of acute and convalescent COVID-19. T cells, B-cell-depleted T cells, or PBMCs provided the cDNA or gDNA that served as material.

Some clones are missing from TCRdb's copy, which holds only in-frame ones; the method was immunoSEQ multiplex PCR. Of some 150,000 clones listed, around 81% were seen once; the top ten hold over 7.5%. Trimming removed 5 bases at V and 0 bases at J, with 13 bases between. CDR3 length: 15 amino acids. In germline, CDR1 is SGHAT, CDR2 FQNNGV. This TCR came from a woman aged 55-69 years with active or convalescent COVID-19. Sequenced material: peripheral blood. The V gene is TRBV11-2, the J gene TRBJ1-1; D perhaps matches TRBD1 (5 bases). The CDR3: CASSLDGTLNTEAFF. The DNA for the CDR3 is TGTGCCAGCAGCCTTGACGGGACTTTGAACACTGAAGCTTTCTTT.